Sequencing of this T cell receptor (beta chain) was carried out in a study of T cells in Graves' hyperthyroidism and ophthalmopathy. No progression to ophthalmopathy during 18 months of follow-up defined stable disease. PBMCs stemmed from around 10 ml fresh peripheral blood. Findings and caveats of the study: The model made its ophthalmopathy prediction, and onset followed a median about 5.9 months later.

Trimming removed 0 bases from V and 4 bases from J, with 9 bases in between. This CDR3 region has 14 residues. This clonotype was counted many times. Its specificity is unknown. The TCR beta CDR3 regions underwent amplification using RNA transcripts as the source. The TCR CDR3 was amplified in a first-round RT-PCR using the HTBI primer set. Each CDR3 protein gets one entry after TCRdb re-called the multiplex PCR reads with MiXCR. Among a few hundred thousand distinct CDR3 sequences listed, 15% to 20% were seen once. Sequencing was performed on blood. The receptor was derived from a woman between 18 and 30 years old with Graves' hyperthyroidism. The rearrangement joins TRBV12-3 or TRBV12-4 to TRBJ2-5; D may be TRBD1 (6 bases). For the CDR3, the DNA is TGTGCCAGCAGTTTAGCGTTGGGGGCAGAGACCCAGTACTTC. Translated, it gives CASSLALGAETQYF.